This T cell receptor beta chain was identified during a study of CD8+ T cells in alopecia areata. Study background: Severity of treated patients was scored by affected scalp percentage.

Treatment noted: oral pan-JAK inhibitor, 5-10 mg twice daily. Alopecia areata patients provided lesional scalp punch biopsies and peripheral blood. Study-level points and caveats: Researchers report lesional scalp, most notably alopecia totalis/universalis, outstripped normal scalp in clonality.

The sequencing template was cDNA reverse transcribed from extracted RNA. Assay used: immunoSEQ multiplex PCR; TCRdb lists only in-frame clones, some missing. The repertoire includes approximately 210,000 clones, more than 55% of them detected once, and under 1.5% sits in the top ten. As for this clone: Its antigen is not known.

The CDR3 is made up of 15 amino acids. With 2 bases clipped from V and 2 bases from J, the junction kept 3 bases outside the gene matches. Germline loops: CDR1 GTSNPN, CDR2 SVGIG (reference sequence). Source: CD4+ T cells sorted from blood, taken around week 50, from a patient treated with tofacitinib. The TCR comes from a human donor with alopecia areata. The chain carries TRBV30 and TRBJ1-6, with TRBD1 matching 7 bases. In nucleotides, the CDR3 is TGTGCCTGGAGTCCCGGGACAGCCTATAATTCACCCCTCCACTTT. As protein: CAWSPGTAYNSPLHF.